The 29 T cell receptor beta chains below were found in one sample sequenced in a study of cytomegalovirus exposure and HLA in healthy donors (dated by TCRdb to about 2017). The method was the immunoSEQ multiplex PCR assay. TCRdb mirrors the immuneACCESS table, restricted to in-frame sequences. Some clones are absent from its copies; in checked studies, under half trace to an unresolved V gene, and the reason for the others is unknown. The sample yields tens of thousands of clones; approximately 93% were counted once. The ten largest account for about 1.5% of the sample. The sequenced material came from PBMCs. Every receptor here comes from a man younger than 30 in good health and CMV-seropositive.

The J gene is TRBJ2-7, the V gene TRBV7-9, with 8 bases fitting TRBD1. This CDR3 contains 14 residues. J was trimmed by 6 bases and V by 2 bases; bases with no gene match: 6. The germline gives CDR1 SEHNR, CDR2 FQNEAQ (reference sequence). CDR3 amino acids: CASSLQGASAEQYF. CDR3 nucleotides: TGTGCCAGCAGCTTACAGGGGGCATCGGCCGAGCAGTACTTC.

The genes are TRBV7-9 and TRBJ2-6; no firm D call. The V end lost 5 bases, the J end lost 0 bases, and 5 bases lay between the germline ends. The length of the CDR3 is 14 residues. Germline V gene lookup returns CDR1 SEHNR and CDR2 FQNEAQ (reference sequence). The CDR3 region has the DNA TGTGCCAGCAGCCTCAGCTCTGGGGCCAACGTCCTGACTTTC. Protein: CASSLSSGANVLTF.

The genes are TRBV7-2 and TRBJ2-5; TRBD2 matches at 10 bases. Germline V gene data show CDR1 as SGHTA and CDR2 as FQGNSA. This CDR3 comprises 16 residues. Trimming removed 3 bases from V and 5 bases from J; junction bases left unmatched: 9. The DNA of the CDR3 is TGTGCCAGCAGCTTTCGTAGCGGGGGGTTTGACGAGACCCAGTACTTC. This encodes CASSFRSGGFDETQYF.

The CDR3, as DNA: TGTGCCAGCAGTAACTTAGCGGGCAGCTACGAGCAGTACTTC. This translates into CASSNLAGSYEQYF. This chain connects TRBV7-9 to TRBJ2-7; TRBD2 agrees at 7 bases. The CDR3 is made up of 14 amino acids. Germline V gives CDR1 SEHNR, CDR2 FQNEAQ (reference sequence). The J segment lost 3 bases and the V segment lost 6 bases, leaving 8 bases of the junction unmatched.

This chain links TRBV6-6 with TRBJ2-2; D is unresolved. The CDR3 extends over 13 amino acids. Trimming stripped 6 bases from V and 0 bases from J, with 5 bases between. CDR1 and CDR2 (germline): MNHNY, SVGAGI (reference sequence). The CDR3 nucleotides read TGTGCCAGCAGCCACACGAACACCGGGGAGCTGTTTTTT. This sequence encodes CASSHTNTGELFF.

The chain couples TRBV5-1 to TRBJ2-1; D gene unclear. This CDR3 contains 14 residues. CDR1 and CDR2 (germline): SGHRS, YFSETQ. Trimming stripped 3 bases from V and 7 bases from J, with 14 bases between. The CDR3 region has the DNA TGCGCCAGCAGCTGGCAGATAGTGGAGAATGAGCAGTTCTTC. Its translation is CASSWQIVENEQFF.

V gene TRBV19 combines with J gene TRBJ2-7, with 9 bases that match TRBD1. V shed 6 bases and J 2 bases; nucleotides not matched to a gene: 2. CDR3 size: 13 residues. CDR1 is LNHDA and CDR2 is SQIVND in the germline V gene (reference sequence). Here the CDR3 reads CASSGTGTYEQYF. CDR3 sequence (DNA): TGTGCCAGTAGCGGGACAGGGACCTACGAGCAGTACTTC. Full variable domain (outside the CDR3, taken from reference TRBV19 and TRBJ2-7): DGGITQSPKYLFRKEGQNVTLSCEQNLNHDAMYWYRQDPGQGLRLIYYSQIVNDFQKGDIAEGYSVSREKKESFPLTVTSAQKNPTAFYLCASSGTGTYEQYFGPGTRLTVT.

The rearrangement links TRBV5-1 to TRBJ2-2, with D tentatively TRBD2 (5 bases). V was pared by 7 bases and J by 3 bases, with 13 bases between. This CDR3 comprises 14 residues. Germline CDR1 reads SGHRS; CDR2 reads YFSETQ. CDR3 DNA sequence: TGCGCCAGCTCCAGGAGGTTGGACACCGGGGAGCTGTTTTTT. Its protein product is CASSRRLDTGELFF.

This rearrangement joins TRBV4-1 to TRBJ1-3; 7 positions match TRBD1. The CDR3 totals 15 residues. V shed 6 bases and J 2 bases; nucleotides not matched to a gene: 7. Germline V gives CDR1 MGHRA, CDR2 YSYEKL. The CDR3: CASRKTGEAGNTIYF. CDR3 DNA sequence: TGCGCCAGCAGAAAAACAGGGGAAGCTGGAAACACCATATATTTT.

The chain uses TRBV4-2 and TRBJ2-3, with 7 bases that match TRBD2. Germline V gene lookup returns CDR1 LGHNA and CDR2 YNFKEQ. This CDR3 has 12 amino acids. The V gene end was trimmed by 4 bases and the J gene end by 8 bases; junction bases not matched to a gene: 3. This chain's CDR3 is CASSLKRGTQYF. Written as DNA, the CDR3 is TGTGCCAGCAGCCTTAAGCGGGGTACGCAGTATTTT.

The chain couples TRBV30 to TRBJ1-5, with 7 bases fitting TRBD1. The CDR3 runs to 16 residues. V lost 2 bases, J lost 0 bases, and 7 bases stayed unmatched. Looked up from germline, CDR1 is GTSNPN and CDR2 is SVGIG (reference sequence). CDR3 sequence: CAWSPDRSNSNQPQHF. CDR3 coding DNA: TGTGCCTGGAGTCCGGACAGGTCAAATAGCAATCAGCCCCAGCATTTT. The full variable domain, in which reference TRBV30 and TRBJ1-5 provide the parts outside the CDR3, is SQTIHQWPATLVQPVGSPLSLECTVEGTSNPNLYWYRQAAGRGLQLLFYSVGIGQISSEVPQNLSASRPQDRQFILSSKKLLLSDSGFYLCAWSPDRSNSNQPQHFGDGTRLSIL.

V gene TRBV2 combines with J gene TRBJ2-5, with D unclear. Germline-derived CDR1 and CDR2 are SNHLY and FYNNEI. Deletions cut 2 bases from V and 1 base from J, with 5 bases between. CDR3 size: 13 residues. CDR3 nucleotide sequence: TGTGCCAGCAGTGAAAGCATCCAAGAGACCCAGTACTTC. It translates to CASSESIQETQYF.

The chain carries TRBV9 and TRBJ1-1; D is unclear. The germline gives CDR1 SGDLS, CDR2 YYNGEE. The CDR3 is 13 residues long. V gave up 4 bases and J gave up 1 base, with 8 bases separating them. This CDR3 is CASSPPGNTEAFF. The CDR3 DNA reads TGTGCCAGCAGCCCCCCCGGGAACACTGAAGCTTTCTTT.

Comment on this clone: A junction boundary mismatches the germline segment, possibly from a read error. The chain employs TRBV7-8 and TRBJ1-4, with D perhaps TRBD1 (6 bases). The CDR3 sequence is 14 residues long. Germline loops: CDR1 SGHVS, CDR2 FQNEAQ. CDR3 loop: CANSPTGNHEKLFF. Written as DNA, the CDR3 is TGTGCCAACAGCCCGACAGGAAACCATGAAAAACTGTTTTTT.

The V call is TRBV19, the J call TRBJ2-7; D may be TRBD1 (6 bases). V was clipped by 8 bases and J by 3 bases, with 11 bases between them. The CDR3 length is 12 residues. The germline CDR1 and CDR2 sequences are LNHDA and SQIVND (reference sequence). The CDR3 nucleotides read TGTGCCAGTGGGACATCCGACTACGAGCAGTACTTC. The encoded protein is CASGTSDYEQYF.

The V and J genes are TRBV15 and TRBJ1-1, with 9 nucleotides matching TRBD1. CDR3 size: 16 residues. Germline lookup yields CDR1 LNHNV and CDR2 YYDKDF (reference sequence). With V trimmed by 3 bases and J by 3 bases, 8 bases remained unmatched. CDR3 loop: CATSSVHRTGDTEAFF. The CDR3 DNA sequence: TGTGCCACCAGCAGTGTCCACAGGACAGGGGACACTGAAGCTTTCTTT. The complete variable domain, with remaining parts taken from reference TRBV15 and TRBJ1-1, reads DAMVIQNPRYQVTQFGKPVTLSCSQTLNHNVMYWYQQKSSQAPKLLFHYYDKDFNNEADTPDNFQSRRPNTSFCFLDIRSPGLGDTAMYLCATSSVHRTGDTEAFFGQGTRLTVV.

The V gene is TRBV4-2, the J gene TRBJ2-5, with D possibly being TRBD1 (6 bases). Germline V gene sequence: CDR1 LGHNA, CDR2 YNFKEQ. The CDR3 covers 16 residues. V dropped 5 bases and J dropped 6 bases, with 22 bases sitting between them. In DNA form, the CDR3 reads TGTGCCAGCAGCTTCGTTACAGGGTCCCCCCCCCAGACCCAGTACTTC. Translating it yields CASSFVTGSPPQTQYF.

The V gene is TRBV7-3, the J gene TRBJ1-2; 8 nucleotides line up with TRBD1. The germline V gene has CDR1 SGHTA and CDR2 FQGTGA. Trimming at V came to 6 bases and at J to 7 bases, leaving 13 bases not matched to a gene. The length of the CDR3 is 15 residues. CDR3 amino acids: CASRPSGTGIGGYTF. The CDR3 DNA follows: TGTGCCAGCAGACCATCCGGGACAGGAATTGGTGGCTACACCTTC.

The CDR3 nucleotides read TGCGCCAGCAGCTTACAGGGGGCCCCCGGGGAGCTGTTTTTT. This codes for CASSLQGAPGELFF. J is TRBJ2-2 and V is TRBV5-1; TRBD1 agrees at 9 bases. Per germline, CDR1 SGHRS and CDR2 YFSETQ. The CDR3 is 14 amino acids. V shed 2 bases and J 6 bases; nucleotides not matched to a gene: 2.

The V call is TRBV6-5, the J call TRBJ2-7, with no clear D. The CDR3 is 11 residues long. Germline V gene data show CDR1 as MNHEY and CDR2 as SVGAGI. V was trimmed by 3 bases and J by 5 bases, leaving 5 bases between them. The CDR3 DNA sequence: TGTGCCAGCAGTTATCGAGACGAGCAGTACTTC. Translated, it gives CASSYRDEQYF.

A single count supports this clone. The chain uses TRBV7-3 and TRBJ1-1; D remains ambiguous. This CDR3 is built from 13 residues. Germline V gene lookup returns CDR1 SGHTA and CDR2 FQGTGA. V was clipped by 0 bases and J by 4 bases, with 6 bases between them. Written as DNA, the CDR3 is TGTGCCAGCAGCTTAACGTACGGCACTGAAGCTTTCTTT. Translation: CASSLTYGTEAFF.

The chain couples TRBV21-1 to TRBJ1-1; the listed D gene, TRBD1, was not tested against the DNA. TRBV21-1 is listed as a pseudogene. CDR3 length: 15 amino acids. CDR3 sequence reads: CASSNKLQALFEAFF. The DNA of the CDR3 is TGTGCCAGCAGCAATAAGCTACAGGCTTTATTTGAAGCTTTCTTT.

The chain employs TRBV28 and TRBJ2-7; D gene uncertain. With 6 bases removed from V and 1 base from J, the gap between germline ends came to 10 bases. Germline V gives CDR1 MDHEN, CDR2 SYDVKM. This CDR3 spans 13 amino acids. The DNA for the CDR3 is TGTGCCAGCAGGACGACTGGGTCCTACGAGCAGTACTTC. Protein: CASRTTGSYEQYF. The full variable domain, with the rest looked up from reference TRBV28 and TRBJ2-7, is DVKVTQSSRYLVKRTGEKVFLECVQDMDHENMFWYRQDPGLGLRLIYFSYDVKMKEKGDIPEGYSVSREKKERFSLILESASTNQTSMYLCASRTTGSYEQYFGPGTRLTVT.

This clone was picked up one time. This chain uses TRBV27 with TRBJ2-3; perhaps TRBD2 as D (7 bases). Trimming cost V 6 bases and J 4 bases, with 20 bases left between them. This CDR3 spans 16 amino acids. Germline V CDR1 and CDR2: MNHEY, SMNVEV (reference sequence). This CDR3 is CASRAVRGASPDTQYF. Written as DNA, the CDR3 is TGTGCCAGCAGGGCCGTCCGGGGGGCCTCCCCAGATACGCAGTATTTT.

The chain recombines TRBV5-1 with TRBJ2-3; 9 bases match TRBD2. J lost 3 bases, V lost 4 bases, and 9 bases had no gene match. Per germline, CDR1 SGHRS and CDR2 YFSETQ. The CDR3 consists of 16 residues. The CDR3 loop is CASSRSTSGWTDTQYF. Written as DNA, the CDR3 is TGCGCCAGCAGCCGTTCCACTAGCGGGTGGACAGATACGCAGTATTTT.

The chain couples TRBV4-1 to TRBJ2-7; D remains ambiguous. Germline V gene data show CDR1 as MGHRA and CDR2 as YSYEKL. V lost 0 bases, J lost 3 bases, and 6 bases lay in between. CDR3 length: 13 residues. The CDR3 coding sequence is TGCGCCAGCAGCCAAGACGCCAGCTACGAGCAGTACTTC. Its protein product is CASSQDASYEQYF.

The chain carries TRBV6-5 and TRBJ2-6; D gene unclear. V was clipped by 3 bases and J by 2 bases, with 5 bases between them. The CDR3 consists of 14 residues. The germline CDR1 and CDR2 sequences are MNHEY and SVGAGI. The CDR3 coding sequence is TGTGCCAGCAGTTATCGGGCTGGGGCCAACGTCCTGACTTTC. This sequence encodes CASSYRAGANVLTF.

This chain uses TRBV7-9 with TRBJ1-2; 10 nucleotides agree with TRBD1. Germline CDR1 reads SEHNR; CDR2 reads FQNEAQ (reference sequence). This CDR3 region has 15 residues. V was pared by 6 bases and J by 8 bases, with 12 bases of the junction left unmatched. The CDR3 loop is CASRPTGGAPFGYTF. DNA of the CDR3: TGTGCCAGCAGGCCGACAGGGGGCGCGCCTTTCGGCTACACCTTC.

With regard to this clone: At one boundary the junction diverges from the germline segment, which might be a read error. This chain uses TRBV5-1 with TRBJ2-3, with TRBD2 matching over 11 bases. The CDR3 has 16 amino acids. Germline V lookup: CDR1 SGHRS, CDR2 YFSETQ. The CDR3 nucleotides are TGCGCCAGCAGCTCTTCTAGCGGGAGGCACACAAATACGCAGTATTTT. As protein: CASSSSSGRHTNTQYF. Drawing the rest from reference TRBV5-1 and TRBJ2-3, the complete variable domain is KAGVTQTPRYLIKTRGQQVTLSCSPISGHRSVSWYQQTPGQGLQFLFEYFSETQRNKGNFPGRFSGRQFSNSRSEMNVSTLELGDSALYLCASSSSSGRHTNTQYFGPGTRLTVL.